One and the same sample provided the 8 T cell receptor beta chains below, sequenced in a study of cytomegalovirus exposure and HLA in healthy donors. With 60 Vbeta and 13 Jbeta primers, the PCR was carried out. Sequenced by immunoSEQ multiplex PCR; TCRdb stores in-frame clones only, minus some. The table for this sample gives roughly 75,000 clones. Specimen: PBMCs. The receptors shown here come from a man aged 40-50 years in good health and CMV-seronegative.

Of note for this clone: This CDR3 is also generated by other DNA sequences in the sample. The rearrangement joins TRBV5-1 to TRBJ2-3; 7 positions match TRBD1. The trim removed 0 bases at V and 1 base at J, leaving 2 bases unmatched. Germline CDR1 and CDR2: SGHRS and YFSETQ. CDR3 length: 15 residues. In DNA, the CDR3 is TGCGCCAGCAGCTTGGTAGGACAGGGCACAGATACGCAGTATTTT. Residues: CASSLVGQGTDTQYF.

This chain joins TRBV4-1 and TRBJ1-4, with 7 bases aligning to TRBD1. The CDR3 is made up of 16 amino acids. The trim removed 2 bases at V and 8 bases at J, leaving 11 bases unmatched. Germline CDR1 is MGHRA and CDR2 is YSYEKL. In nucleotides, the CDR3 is TGCGCCAGCAGCCAAAGTGGCAGGGGGTGGGGGGAAAAACTGTTTTTT. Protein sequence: CASSQSGRGWGEKLFF.

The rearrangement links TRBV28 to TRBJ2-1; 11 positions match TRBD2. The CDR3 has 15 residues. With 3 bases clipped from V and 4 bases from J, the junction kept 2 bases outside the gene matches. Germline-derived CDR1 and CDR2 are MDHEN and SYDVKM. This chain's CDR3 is CASSFTSGGYNEQFF. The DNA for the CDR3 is TGTGCCAGCAGTTTCACTAGCGGGGGTTACAATGAGCAGTTCTTC. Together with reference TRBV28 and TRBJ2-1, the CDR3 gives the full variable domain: DVKVTQSSRYLVKRTGEKVFLECVQDMDHENMFWYRQDPGLGLRLIYFSYDVKMKEKGDIPEGYSVSREKKERFSLILESASTNQTSMYLCASSFTSGGYNEQFFGPGTRLTVL.

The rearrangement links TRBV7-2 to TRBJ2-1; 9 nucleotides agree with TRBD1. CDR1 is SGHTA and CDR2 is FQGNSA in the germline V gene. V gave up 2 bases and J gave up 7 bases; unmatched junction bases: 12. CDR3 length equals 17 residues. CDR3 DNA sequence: TGTGCCAGCAGCTTAACCTTTCGAGGGACAGGGAGAAATGAGCAGTTCTTC. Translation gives CASSLTFRGTGRNEQFF.

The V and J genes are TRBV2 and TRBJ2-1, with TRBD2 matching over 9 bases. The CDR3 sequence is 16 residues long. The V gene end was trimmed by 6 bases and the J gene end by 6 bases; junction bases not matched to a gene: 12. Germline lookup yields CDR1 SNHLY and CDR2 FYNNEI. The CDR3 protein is CASRLAGVLSGNEQFF. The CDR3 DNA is TGTGCCAGCAGATTAGCGGGAGTCCTCTCTGGCAATGAGCAGTTCTTC.

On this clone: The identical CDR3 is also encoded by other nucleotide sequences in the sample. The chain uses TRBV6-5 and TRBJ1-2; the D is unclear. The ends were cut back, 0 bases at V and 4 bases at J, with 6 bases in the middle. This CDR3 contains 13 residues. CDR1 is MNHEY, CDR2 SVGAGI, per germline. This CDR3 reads CASSYSRGYGYTF. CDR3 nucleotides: TGTGCCAGCAGTTACTCGCGTGGCTATGGCTACACCTTC.

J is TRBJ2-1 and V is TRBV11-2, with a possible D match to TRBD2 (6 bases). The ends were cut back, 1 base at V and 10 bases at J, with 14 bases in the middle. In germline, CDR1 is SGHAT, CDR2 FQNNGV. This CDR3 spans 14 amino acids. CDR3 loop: CASSLGSTGVEQFF. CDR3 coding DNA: TGTGCCAGCAGCTTAGGATCAACGGGGGTAGAGCAGTTCTTC. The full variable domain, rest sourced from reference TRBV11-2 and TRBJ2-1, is EAGVAQSPRYKIIEKRQSVAFWCNPISGHATLYWYQQILGQGPKLLIQFQNNGVVDDSQLPKDRFSAERLKGVDSTLKIQPAKLEDSAVYLCASSLGSTGVEQFFGPGTRLTVL.

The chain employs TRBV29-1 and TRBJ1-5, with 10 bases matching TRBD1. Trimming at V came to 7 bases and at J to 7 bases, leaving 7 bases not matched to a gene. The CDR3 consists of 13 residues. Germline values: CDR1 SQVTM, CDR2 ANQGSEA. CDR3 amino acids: CSAATGGEQPQHF. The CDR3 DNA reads TGCAGCGCGGCGACAGGGGGCGAACAGCCCCAGCATTTT.